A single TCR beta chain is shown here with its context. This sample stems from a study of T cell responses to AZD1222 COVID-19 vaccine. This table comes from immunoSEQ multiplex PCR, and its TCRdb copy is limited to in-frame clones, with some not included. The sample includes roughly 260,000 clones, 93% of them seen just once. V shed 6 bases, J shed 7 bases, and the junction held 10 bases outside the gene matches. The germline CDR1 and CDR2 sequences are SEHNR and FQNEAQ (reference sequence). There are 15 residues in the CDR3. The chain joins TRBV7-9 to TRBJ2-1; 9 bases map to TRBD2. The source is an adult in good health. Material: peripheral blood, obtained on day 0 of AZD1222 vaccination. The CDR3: CASRQAERGVNEQFF. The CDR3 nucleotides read TGTGCCAGCAGACAGGCAGAGCGGGGGGTAAATGAGCAGTTCTTC. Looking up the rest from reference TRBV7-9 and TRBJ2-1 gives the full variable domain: DTGVSQNPRHKITKRGQNVTFRCDPISEHNRLYWYRQTLGQGPEFLTYFQNEAQLEKSRLLSDRFSAERPKGSFSTLEIQRTEQGDSAMYLCASRQAERGVNEQFFGPGTRLTVL.